The 20 T cell receptor beta chains in this list originate from one sample, sequenced in a study of blood T cell repertoires in COVID-19. Sequencing was performed with immunoSEQ multiplex PCR; in TCRdb, only in-frame clones are kept and a portion is missing. The sample holds over 25,000 clones, roughly 83% seen once. Sequencing was performed on peripheral blood. These receptors were taken from an older man with active COVID-19.

The rearrangement links TRBV20-1 to TRBJ1-5; D gene ambiguous. Trimming pared 3 bases from V and 4 bases from J, leaving 7 bases between. CDR1 and CDR2 (germline): DFQATT, SNEGSKA (reference sequence). The CDR3 spans 12 residues. The CDR3 here is CSASRENQPQHF. In DNA form, the CDR3 reads TGCAGTGCTAGTCGGGAAAATCAGCCCCAGCATTTT.

The gene calls are TRBV2 and TRBJ1-3; D ambiguous. The germline gives CDR1 SNHLY, CDR2 FYNNEI. The V end was cut by 4 bases, the J end by 0 bases, with 7 bases between. This CDR3 is built from 14 residues. CDR3 DNA: TGTGCCAGCAGTGTCGCGAGCTCTGGAAACACCATATATTTT. Amino acids: CASSVASSGNTIYF.

V gene TRBV12-3 or TRBV12-4 combines with J gene TRBJ2-3; D unresolved. This CDR3 region has 12 residues. The V end was cut by 6 bases, the J end by 9 bases, with 13 bases between. CDR3 protein: CASRLAQWTQYF. CDR3 bases: TGTGCCAGCAGGTTGGCCCAGTGGACGCAGTATTTT.

The CDR3 DNA reads TGTGCCACCAGCAGAGTTAGGGACAGTCAGCCCCAGCATTTT. It encodes CATSRVRDSQPQHF. This chain links TRBV15 with TRBJ1-5; 7 bases align to TRBD1. The CDR3 is 14 amino acids. Trimming at V came to 1 base and at J to 6 bases, leaving 3 bases not matched to a gene. In germline, CDR1 is LNHNV, CDR2 YYDKDF (reference sequence).

The chain joins TRBV15 to TRBJ2-7; D remains unclear. The CDR3 loop spans 15 amino acids. V was shortened by 0 bases and J by 3 bases, with 12 bases between the two germline ends. CDR1 is LNHNV and CDR2 is YYDKDF in the germline V gene (reference sequence). The CDR3 nucleotides are TGTGCCACCAGCAGAGATCAAGGCAGGAACTACGAGCAGTACTTC. The encoded protein is CATSRDQGRNYEQYF.

This clone ranks as medium-sized. The rearrangement links TRBV14 to TRBJ2-7; a weak D match, TRBD2 (6 bases). CDR3 length: 12 residues. Germline assignment: CDR1 SGHDN and CDR2 FVKESK. The V end lost 4 bases, the J end lost 7 bases, and 11 bases lay between the germline ends. The CDR3 bases are TGTGCCAGCAGCCCTACTAGCTTGGAGCAGTACTTC. The encoded protein is CASSPTSLEQYF.

The chain joins TRBV2 to TRBJ2-3; tentatively, D is TRBD2 (6 bases). CDR1 and CDR2 (germline): SNHLY, FYNNEI. There are 15 residues in the CDR3. Trimming pared 5 bases from V and 0 bases from J, leaving 12 bases between. CDR3 nucleotide sequence: TGTGCCAGCAGTTGGGCGGGGTTTAGCACAGATACGCAGTATTTT. It translates to CASSWAGFSTDTQYF.

The rearrangement links TRBV11-2 to TRBJ2-1; tentative D call: TRBD1 (6 bases). This CDR3 has 13 amino acids. Between the trimmed V and J ends, which lost 10 bases and 6 bases, there was a span of 16 bases. CDR1 is SGHAT and CDR2 is FQNNGV in the germline V gene. CDR3 sequence (DNA): TGTGCCACCACCTTAGGCAGGGGCAATGAGCAGTTCTTC. Its translation is CATTLGRGNEQFF.

This clone has more than one count but fewer than ten. This chain joins TRBV5-5 and TRBJ2-7; 7 bases agree with TRBD2. Germline V gene lookup returns CDR1 SGHKS and CDR2 YYEKEE (reference sequence). The V segment lost 5 bases and the J segment 9 bases; nucleotides outside the gene matches: 17. The CDR3 consists of 15 residues. The CDR3 protein is CASRGASGGSLRQYF. Written as DNA, the CDR3 is TGTGCCAGCAGGGGTGCTAGCGGAGGATCCCTCCGGCAGTACTTC.

The chain joins TRBV10-1 to TRBJ2-2, with 8 bases lining up with TRBD2. CDR3 size: 19 residues. The trim removed 6 bases at V and 5 bases at J, leaving 20 bases unmatched. Germline lookup yields CDR1 WNHNN and CDR2 SYGVQD (reference sequence). The CDR3 region is CASSPRTNIWRGETGELFF. The CDR3 nucleotides are TGCGCCAGCAGCCCCAGAACAAATATTTGGCGGGGGGAGACCGGGGAGCTGTTTTTT.

The CDR3 nucleotides read TGTGCCAGCAGCCAAGTGGGACACAACAATAATTCACCCCTCCACTTT. Protein sequence: CASSQVGHNNNSPLHF. This chain joins TRBV3-1 (or the pseudogene TRBV3-2) and TRBJ1-6; weak D call: TRBD1 (6 bases). With 1 base removed from V and 5 bases from J, the gap between germline ends came to 12 bases. The CDR3 sequence is 16 residues long. Germline values: CDR1 LGHDT, CDR2 YNNKEL (reference sequence).

This clone was observed a single time. This chain uses TRBV2 with TRBJ2-2; 8 bases line up with TRBD2. This CDR3 spans 14 amino acids. Germline loops: CDR1 SNHLY, CDR2 FYNNEI. V was clipped by 4 bases and J by 4 bases; unmatched bases: 2. The CDR3 loop is CASSVREGTGELFF. The CDR3 bases are TGTGCCAGCAGTGTCCGGGAGGGCACCGGGGAGCTGTTTTTT.

V is TRBV7-9 and J is TRBJ1-6, with 11 nucleotides matching TRBD1. The germline gives CDR1 SEHNR, CDR2 FQNEAQ (reference sequence). V lost 4 bases and J lost 8; bases outside the gene matches: 4. The CDR3 contains 15 residues. The CDR3 protein is CASSSRDRGDSPLHF. CDR3 DNA: TGTGCCAGCAGCTCCCGGGACAGGGGGGATTCACCCCTCCACTTT.

The V call is TRBV7-9, the J call TRBJ2-1; 12 positions match TRBD1. V was pared by 4 bases and J by 7 bases, with 8 bases of the junction left unmatched. Germline V CDR1 and CDR2: SEHNR, FQNEAQ (reference sequence). The CDR3 length is 16 residues. Here the CDR3 DNA reads TGTGCCAGCAGCTACCCCGGGACAGGGGGCTCGAATGAGCAGTTCTTC. It codes for CASSYPGTGGSNEQFF.

Written as DNA, the CDR3 is TGTGCCAGCAGTGAACCTCGGGGGACCACAGATACGCAGTATTTT. Encoded protein: CASSEPRGTTDTQYF. This rearrangement joins TRBV2 to TRBJ2-3, with D maybe TRBD2 (6 bases). Per germline, CDR1 SNHLY and CDR2 FYNNEI. V was trimmed by 2 bases and J by 2 bases, leaving 11 bases between them. The CDR3 consists of 15 residues. The full variable domain, rest sourced from reference TRBV2 and TRBJ2-3, is EPEVTQTPSHQVTQMGQEVILRCVPISNHLYFYWYRQILGQKVEFLVSFYNNEISEKSEIFDDQFSVERPDGSNFTLKIRSTKLEDSAMYFCASSEPRGTTDTQYFGPGTRLTVL.

The J gene is TRBJ2-3, the V gene TRBV5-1; D is possibly TRBD1 (6 bases). The CDR3 is 12 amino acids. Germline lookup yields CDR1 SGHRS and CDR2 YFSETQ. V dropped 4 bases and J dropped 5 bases, with 8 bases sitting between them. The CDR3 region has the DNA TGCGCCAGCAGCCTACAGGGAGATACGCAGTATTTT. The encoded protein is CASSLQGDTQYF.

This clone was seen just once. The rearrangement links TRBV7-2 to TRBJ1-5; D call uncertain. Germline CDR1 SGHTA, CDR2 FQGNSA. The V and J ends lost 5 bases and 7 bases respectively, with 12 bases between them. This CDR3 has 13 amino acids. The CDR3 coding sequence is TGTGCCAGCAGCCCCGAGAGATGGCAGCCCCAGCATTTT. Protein sequence: CASSPERWQPQHF.

The chain combines TRBV3-1 (or the pseudogene TRBV3-2) with TRBJ2-7; TRBD2 is a possible D gene (6 bases). V lost 7 bases, J lost 3 bases, and 10 bases lay in between. Germline V gives CDR1 LGHDT, CDR2 YNNKEL (reference sequence). The CDR3 covers 12 residues. The CDR3 here is CASTAGNYEQYF. The CDR3, as DNA: TGTGCCAGCACGGCGGGAAACTACGAGCAGTACTTC.

This chain connects TRBV10-3 to TRBJ2-7; 13 nucleotides line up with TRBD2. The CDR3 spans 16 residues. After removal of 4 bases from V and 6 bases from J, the junction contained 9 bases not matched to a gene. The V gene's germline CDR1 is ENHRY and CDR2 SYGVKD. CDR3 bases: TGTGCCATCAGTGGGACTAGCGGGGGCCCTCAGGGCGAGCAGTACTTC. Residues: CAISGTSGGPQGEQYF.

This clone was found a few times. The chain links TRBV3-1 (or the pseudogene TRBV3-2) to TRBJ1-5; D uncertain. The CDR3 loop spans 15 amino acids. The germline V gene encodes CDR1 LGHDT and CDR2 YNNKEL (reference sequence). Trimming took 4 bases from V and 0 from J, leaving 10 bases between them. The CDR3 bases are TGTGCCAGCAGCCCAAACATTAATAGCAATCAGCCCCAGCATTTT. Translated, it gives CASSPNINSNQPQHF.